The next 15 T cell receptor beta chains were all read from a single sample in a study of blood T cell repertoires in COVID-19. Method: immunoSEQ multiplex PCR; TCRdb's copy keeps in-frame clones and lacks some. The sample holds roughly 240,000 clones; around four fifths are singletons and the top ten take around 4.5%. Sample: peripheral blood. The receptors were gathered from a man in his fifties or sixties who had recovered from COVID-19.

The chain carries TRBV5-8 and TRBJ2-1, with D perhaps TRBD2 (6 bases). Per the germline V gene, CDR1 is SGHTS and CDR2 is YDEGEE. V lost 2 bases to trimming and J lost 12 bases, with 15 bases between them. The CDR3 loop spans 13 amino acids. CDR3 amino acids: CASSFTPAGGQFF. The CDR3 nucleotides read TGTGCCAGCAGCTTTACACCAGCCGGGGGGCAGTTCTTC.

This chain uses TRBV4-1 with TRBJ2-7; a possible D gene is TRBD1 (6 bases). CDR1 is MGHRA and CDR2 is YSYEKL in the germline V gene. The CDR3 has 14 residues. V lost 0 bases and J lost 2, with 8 bases in between. Here the CDR3 DNA reads TGCGCCAGCAGCCAAGATCAGGGGACCTACGAGCAGTACTTC. Amino acid sequence: CASSQDQGTYEQYF.

CDR3: CASYRDVGTEAFF. CDR3 DNA sequence: TGTGCCAGCTACAGGGACGTCGGCACTGAAGCTTTCTTT. This rearrangement joins TRBV18 to TRBJ1-1, with a tentative D call TRBD1 (6 bases). Trimming took off 7 bases at V and 4 bases at J, with 13 bases between the two ends. CDR3 length: 13 amino acids. The V gene's germline CDR1 is KGHSH and CDR2 LQKENI. Together with reference TRBV18 and TRBJ1-1, the CDR3 gives the full variable domain: NAGVMQNPRHLVRRRGQEARLRCSPMKGHSHVYWYRQLPEEGLKFMVYLQKENIIDESGMPKERFSAEFPKEGPSILRIQQVVRGDSAAYFCASYRDVGTEAFFGQGTRLTVV.

CDR3 in DNA: TGTGCCAGTAGCCCCCAGGCAGGGGCGAACACTGAAGCTTTCTTT. This sequence encodes CASSPQAGANTEAFF. V is TRBV19 and J is TRBJ1-1, with D maybe TRBD1 (6 bases). There are 15 residues in the CDR3. The V gene lost 6 bases and the J gene lost 1 base, with 15 bases spanning the gap. Germline V CDR1 and CDR2: LNHDA, SQIVND (reference sequence). Filled out from reference TRBV19 and TRBJ1-1, the complete variable domain reads DGGITQSPKYLFRKEGQNVTLSCEQNLNHDAMYWYRQDPGQGLRLIYYSQIVNDFQKGDIAEGYSVSREKKESFPLTVTSAQKNPTAFYLCASSPQAGANTEAFFGQGTRLTVV.

V gene TRBV12-3 or TRBV12-4 combines with J gene TRBJ2-7, with D perhaps matching TRBD1 (5 bases). This CDR3 has 12 residues. With 5 bases removed from V and 4 bases from J, the gap between germline ends came to 9 bases. The CDR3 protein is CASSRQRYEQYF. In nucleotides, the CDR3 is TGTGCCAGCAGTCGACAGCGATACGAGCAGTACTTC.

V is TRBV4-1 and J is TRBJ1-5, with D unresolved. Germline lookup yields CDR1 MGHRA and CDR2 YSYEKL. This CDR3 comprises 18 residues. V lost 1 base to trimming and J lost 0 bases, with 16 bases between them. CDR3 in amino acids: CASSQASGGANSNQPQHF. CDR3 DNA sequence: TGCGCCAGCAGCCAAGCCTCTGGTGGAGCGAATAGCAATCAGCCCCAGCATTTT.

This chain links TRBV6-5 with TRBJ1-1; a possible D gene is TRBD1 (6 bases). From germline, CDR1 is MNHEY and CDR2 SVGAGI. Trimming shortened V by 0 bases and J by 8 bases, and 10 bases separated the two germline ends. The CDR3 sequence is 13 residues long. The CDR3 bases are TGTGCCAGCAGTTACTCTAGAGGACAGGAAGCTTTCTTT. It encodes CASSYSRGQEAFF.

The gene calls are TRBV6-2 or TRBV6-3 and TRBJ1-1, with D unresolved. From germline, CDR1 is MNHEY and CDR2 SVGEGT. Trimming took off 2 bases at V and 4 bases at J, with 8 bases between the two ends. This CDR3 region has 13 residues. CDR3: CASSYRVTTEAFF. CDR3 in DNA: TGTGCCAGCAGTTACCGGGTTACCACTGAAGCTTTCTTT.

This chain links TRBV19 with TRBJ2-1, with 7 bases that match TRBD1. Germline V gene sequence: CDR1 LNHDA, CDR2 SQIVND (reference sequence). This CDR3 spans 14 amino acids. Trimming took 5 bases from V and 15 from J; bases not matched to a gene: 16. The CDR3 loop reads CASSAPGQKLEWFF. The CDR3 region has the DNA TGTGCCAGTAGTGCCCCGGGACAGAAGCTAGAGTGGTTCTTC.

This clone was recorded a few times. The chain links TRBV12-3 or TRBV12-4 to TRBJ1-3, with D unclear. The germline V and J ends were trimmed by 6 bases and 10 bases, with 16 bases remaining between them. CDR3 length: 13 residues. CDR3 DNA: TGTGCCAGCAGGGCCGGGAACGAGGTTACCATATATTTT. It encodes CASRAGNEVTIYF.

Notes on this clone: The same CDR3 arises from other DNA sequences in this sample as well. The chain combines TRBV5-6 with TRBJ2-3; TRBD2 matches 9 bases. Trimming cost V 3 bases and J 1 base; bases outside gene matches: 6. The CDR3 length is 16 residues. Germline-derived CDR1 and CDR2 are SGHDT and YYEEEE. In DNA, the CDR3 is TGTGCCAGCAGCTCCACCGGGACTAGCCGCACAGATACGCAGTATTTT. Its protein is CASSSTGTSRTDTQYF. The complete variable domain, with remaining parts taken from reference TRBV5-6 and TRBJ2-3, reads DAGVTQSPTHLIKTRGQQVTLRCSPKSGHDTVSWYQQALGQGPQFIFQYYEEEERQRGNFPDRFSGHQFPNYSSELNVNALLLGDSALYLCASSSTGTSRTDTQYFGPGTRLTVL.

The chain employs TRBV18 and TRBJ1-1; 7 bases align to TRBD1. The CDR3 runs to 15 residues. The trim removed 1 base at V and 1 base at J, leaving 3 bases unmatched. Germline V gene sequence: CDR1 KGHSH, CDR2 LQKENI. CDR3 sequence (DNA): TGTGCCAGCTCACCACGGGGGACAGCGAACACTGAAGCTTTCTTT. Encoded protein: CASSPRGTANTEAFF.

This rearrangement joins TRBV7-2 to TRBJ1-6; no clear D. CDR1 SGHTA and CDR2 FQGNSA come from the germline V gene. Trimming cost V 5 bases and J 5 bases, with 19 bases left between them. The CDR3 length is 17 residues. CDR3 residues: CASSRDTYAGNNSPLHF. The CDR3 DNA reads TGTGCCAGCAGCCGGGATACTTACGCCGGCAATAATTCACCCCTCCACTTT. The full variable domain, completed using reference TRBV7-2 and TRBJ1-6, is GAGVSQSPSNKVTEKGKDVELRCDPISGHTALYWYRQSLGQGLEFLIYFQGNSAPDKSGLPSDRFSAERTGGSVSTLTIQRTQQEDSAVYLCASSRDTYAGNNSPLHFGNGTRLTVT.

This rearrangement joins TRBV2 to TRBJ2-5, with 9 bases matching TRBD1. The germline V gene has CDR1 SNHLY and CDR2 FYNNEI. Trimming at V came to 5 bases and at J to 3 bases, leaving 1 base not matched to a gene. The CDR3 is made up of 13 amino acids. The CDR3 DNA sequence: TGTGCCAGCAGTAGGGACAGGGAAGAGACCCAGTACTTC. Translation gives CASSRDREETQYF. Full variable domain (outside the CDR3, taken from reference TRBV2 and TRBJ2-5): EPEVTQTPSHQVTQMGQEVILRCVPISNHLYFYWYRQILGQKVEFLVSFYNNEISEKSEIFDDQFSVERPDGSNFTLKIRSTKLEDSAMYFCASSRDREETQYFGPGTRLLVL.

The chain is built from TRBV5-4 and TRBJ2-5, with D tentatively TRBD1 (5 bases). Germline V CDR1 and CDR2: SGHNT, YYREEE (reference sequence). Trimming removed 4 bases at V and 5 bases at J, with 12 bases between. This CDR3 region has 13 residues. The CDR3 DNA follows: TGTGCCAGCAGCAATGAACAGGCGGAGACCCAGTACTTC. Translation gives CASSNEQAETQYF.